The entry that follows covers one TCR beta chain sequence. Trimming pared 3 bases from V and 3 bases from J, leaving 12 bases between. CDR1 SGDLS and CDR2 YYNGEE come from the germline V gene. The CDR3 sequence is 14 residues long. The data were obtained in a study of T cell changes during pregnancy in multiple sclerosis. The data were produced by immunoSEQ multiplex PCR, yet TCRdb's version contains in-frame clones alone and is incomplete. The repertoire includes about 100,000 clones, around 92% of them detected once, and about 3% sits in the top ten. V is TRBV9 and J is TRBJ2-5; D gene ambiguous. This clonotype originated in a female donor with multiple sclerosis, enrolled in a pregnancy study. The source material was peripheral blood, sampled in the first trimester of pregnancy. The CDR3 protein is CASSAENREETQYF. The CDR3 DNA reads as TGTGCCAGCAGCGCCGAAAACAGAGAAGAGACCCAGTACTTC. The full variable domain, its missing parts supplied by reference TRBV9 and TRBJ2-5, is DSGVTQTPKHLITATGQRVTLRCSPRSGDLSVYWYQQSLDQGLQFLIQYYNGEERAKGNILERFSAQQFPDLHSELNLSSLELGDSALYFCASSAENREETQYFGPGTRLLVL.